This section outlines one T cell receptor (beta chain) sequence together with its context. Its antigen is not identified. The read finishes 3 residues shy of the CDR3 end, and the germline J gene is used to complete it. The CDR3 is 17 residues long. V shed 1 base and J 5 bases; nucleotides not matched to a gene: 7. The germline V gene has CDR1 MNHNS and CDR2 SASEGT. Assay used: immunoSEQ multiplex PCR; TCRdb lists only in-frame clones, some missing. This repertoire holds about 33,000 clones, and none appear only once. The sample comes from a study of T cell clonality in common variable immunodeficiency. Findings and limits, study-wide: In common variable immunodeficiency, TCR beta chains reportedly carried fewer deletions and N-nucleotide insertions.

The sequenced material came from peripheral blood mononuclear cells. The chain recombines TRBV6-1 with TRBJ2-5, with 13 bases identical to TRBD2. The clonotype comes from a human donor with common variable immunodeficiency. CDR3 DNA (partial): TGTGCCAGCAGTGAAGTACCGGGACTAGCGGGGTTTGAGACC. This codes for CASSEVPGLAGFET. The CDR3 in its entirety is CASSEVPGLAGFETQYF.